Each of the 19 T cell receptor beta chains below was sequenced from the same sample in a study of blood T cell repertoires in COVID-19. The table came from immunoSEQ multiplex PCR; TCRdb's copy has only in-frame clones and leaves some out. The sample carries about 13,000 clones, 65% to 80% recorded once. The material sequenced was peripheral blood. The receptors stem from a woman older than 75 with acute or convalescent COVID-19.

The chain carries TRBV11-3 and TRBJ2-1; TRBD1 matches at 8 bases. V dropped 2 bases and J dropped 7; count of bases not matched to a gene: 10. The germline gives CDR1 SGHNT, CDR2 YENEEA. The length of the CDR3 is 16 residues. CDR3 sequence (DNA): TGTGCCAGCAGCTTAACTGGACAGGGCCCCTTTAATGAGCAGTTCTTC. Protein product: CASSLTGQGPFNEQFF. Complete variable domain (other parts from reference TRBV11-3 and TRBJ2-1): EAGVVQSPRYKIIEKKQPVAFWCNPISGHNTLYWYLQNLGQGPELLIRYENEEAVDDSQLPKDRFSAERLKGVDSTLKIQPAELGDSAVYLCASSLTGQGPFNEQFFGPGTRLTVL.

The CDR3 sequence is CASSIQGPYGYTF. The CDR3 nucleotides are TGTGCCAGCAGCATTCAGGGTCCCTATGGCTACACCTTC. The chain is built from TRBV7-3 and TRBJ1-2; possible D gene TRBD1, 5 bases. Trimming removed 5 bases at V and 4 bases at J, with 11 bases between. Per the germline V gene, CDR1 is SGHTA and CDR2 is FQGTGA. The CDR3 sequence is 13 residues long.

The chain links TRBV18 to TRBJ1-3, with 7 bases matching TRBD1. This CDR3 has 15 residues. J lost 0 bases, V lost 5 bases, and 4 bases had no gene match. The germline gives CDR1 KGHSH, CDR2 LQKENI. The CDR3 bases are TGTGCCAGCTCAGCGAGGACAGGCTCTGGAAACACCATATATTTT. This encodes CASSARTGSGNTIYF.

V is TRBV18 and J is TRBJ1-1; D is undetermined. This CDR3 has 21 amino acids. Germline V CDR1 and CDR2: KGHSH, LQKENI. Trimming pared 4 bases from V and 0 bases from J, leaving 30 bases between. CDR3 sequence reads: CASSRRITVEFDSTMNTEAFF. The DNA for the CDR3 is TGTGCCAGCTCACGACGAATAACCGTTGAGTTCGATTCCACTATGAACACTGAAGCTTTCTTT.

DNA of the CDR3: TGTGCCAGCAGTTACTCGGCAGGGACTTCGTACTATGGCTACACCTTC. It is translated as CASSYSAGTSYYGYTF. The chain employs TRBV6-5 and TRBJ1-2, with TRBD1 as a possible D gene (5 bases). Trimming removed 0 bases at V and 3 bases at J, with 14 bases between. The CDR3 is 16 amino acids. Germline V gene sequence: CDR1 MNHEY, CDR2 SVGAGI.

The V call is TRBV5-1, the J call TRBJ1-4, with D perhaps TRBD1 (5 bases). V lost 0 bases, J lost 9 bases, and 15 bases lay in between. The germline gives CDR1 SGHRS, CDR2 YFSETQ. This CDR3 is 15 amino acids long. The CDR3, as DNA: TGCGCCAGCAGCTTGGCCCCGGACAACGGCCAAAAACTGTTTTTT. Protein: CASSLAPDNGQKLFF.

The gene calls are TRBV13 and TRBJ1-2; D possibly corresponds to TRBD1 (5 bases). The CDR3 is made up of 11 amino acids. CDR1 and CDR2 from the germline V gene are PRHDT and FYEKMQ (reference sequence). Trimming took 0 bases from V and 12 from J, leaving 8 bases between them. The CDR3 DNA sequence: TGTGCCAGCAGCTTAGGACAGGATCACACCTTC. It codes for CASSLGQDHTF.

The chain has TRBV2 and TRBJ1-1, with TRBD1 matching over 7 bases. From germline, CDR1 is SNHLY and CDR2 FYNNEI. The V gene end was trimmed by 9 bases and the J gene end by 0 bases; junction bases not matched to a gene: 4. The CDR3 extends over 13 amino acids. CDR3 sequence (DNA): TGTGCCAGTAAACAGGGGCTGAACACTGAAGCTTTCTTT. Translating it yields CASKQGLNTEAFF.

The chain is built from TRBV5-6 and TRBJ1-2; unclear D gene. This CDR3 contains 16 residues. V lost 4 bases and J 3 bases, leaving 19 bases between the germline ends. The germline V gene has CDR1 SGHDT and CDR2 YYEEEE. CDR3 DNA: TGTGCCAGCAGCCCCCCCGGTTGGGGAGGCGACTATGGCTACACCTTC. Protein product: CASSPPGWGGDYGYTF.

This clone was detected only a few times. J is TRBJ1-5 and V is TRBV19; TRBD1 agrees at 9 bases. The CDR3 sequence is 16 residues long. Germline V gives CDR1 LNHDA, CDR2 SQIVND (reference sequence). V trimming: 5 bases; J trimming: 2 bases; junction bases outside the gene matches: 7. The CDR3 region is CASSETGGSGNQPQHF. The CDR3 region has the DNA TGTGCCAGTAGTGAAACAGGGGGCTCTGGCAATCAGCCCCAGCATTTT.

This clone was seen just once. The chain uses TRBV18 and TRBJ1-2; no firm D call. Germline V lookup: CDR1 KGHSH, CDR2 LQKENI. The CDR3 covers 13 residues. The V end was cut by 8 bases, the J end by 5 bases, with 15 bases between. CDR3 in amino acids: CASNEGNTYGYTF. DNA for the CDR3: TGTGCCAGCAACGAGGGCAACACTTATGGCTACACCTTC.

The rearrangement joins TRBV5-1 to TRBJ2-2; D is unresolved. Germline V gene data show CDR1 as SGHRS and CDR2 as YFSETQ. V lost 5 bases, J lost 4 bases, and 9 bases lay in between. This CDR3 contains 13 residues. CDR3 loop: CASRYLATGELFF. The DNA for the CDR3 is TGCGCCAGCAGGTATCTGGCCACCGGGGAGCTGTTTTTT.

This clone came up once. The chain employs TRBV20-1 and TRBJ2-6; D uncertain. V was shortened by 6 bases and J by 4 bases, with 4 bases between the two germline ends. The V gene's germline CDR1 is DFQATT and CDR2 SNEGSKA (reference sequence). This CDR3 is 11 amino acids long. For the CDR3, the DNA is TGCAGTGCACAAGGGGCCAACGTCCTGACTTTC. Amino acid sequence: CSAQGANVLTF.

In this sample, this clone turned up once. This chain links TRBV7-2 with TRBJ2-3; D perhaps matches TRBD1 (5 bases). V lost 4 bases, J lost 2 bases, and 10 bases lay in between. The CDR3 spans 14 residues. Germline CDR1 is SGHTA and CDR2 is FQGNSA. The CDR3 is CASSSGPLTDTQYF. The CDR3 nucleotides are TGTGCCAGCAGCTCAGGGCCCCTCACAGATACGCAGTATTTT.

This clone was detected once. This CDR3 reads CASSLGQGLTYEQYF. Here the CDR3 DNA reads TGTGCCAGCAGCTTGGGGCAGGGTCTGACCTACGAGCAGTACTTC. V and J are TRBV5-8 and TRBJ2-7; a weak D match, TRBD1 (5 bases). The CDR3 loop spans 15 amino acids. Trimming left V 0 bases short and J 2 bases short, with 12 bases between. The germline V gene encodes CDR1 SGHTS and CDR2 YDEGEE.

The rearrangement links TRBV11-2 to TRBJ2-7; no firm D call. This CDR3 contains 12 residues. V lost 3 bases and J lost 1, with 4 bases in between. In germline, CDR1 is SGHAT, CDR2 FQNNGV. The CDR3 region has the DNA TGTGCCAGCAGCTTCCTTTCCTACGAGCAGTACTTC. It yields the protein CASSFLSYEQYF.

This rearrangement joins TRBV18 to TRBJ2-7, with TRBD2 matching 11 bases. The CDR3 is 14 residues long. Germline V gene sequence: CDR1 KGHSH, CDR2 LQKENI. The J segment lost 6 bases and the V segment lost 3 bases, leaving 4 bases of the junction unmatched. The DNA for the CDR3 is TGTGCCAGCTCACCGGGACTAGCGGCCCTCGAGCAGTACTTC. This encodes CASSPGLAALEQYF.

The CDR3: CASRLGQAWSYTF. The CDR3 region has the DNA TGTGCCAGCAGACTGGGACAGGCCTGGAGCTACACCTTC. The rearrangement uses TRBV6-5 and TRBJ1-2, with 8 nucleotides matching TRBD1. The V segment lost 6 bases and the J segment 9 bases; nucleotides outside the gene matches: 9. Germline CDR1 and CDR2: MNHEY and SVGAGI. There are 13 residues in the CDR3.

The chain carries TRBV7-9 and TRBJ1-1; 7 positions match TRBD1. Losses at the gene ends were 7 bases for V and 4 bases for J; bases not matched to a gene: 12. Germline CDR1 reads SEHNR; CDR2 reads FQNEAQ (reference sequence). The CDR3 length is 15 residues. This CDR3 reads CASIGAGGTFTEAFF. Here the CDR3 DNA reads TGTGCCAGCATAGGGGCAGGGGGGACTTTCACTGAAGCTTTCTTT.